One and the same sample provided the 32 T cell receptor beta chains below, sequenced in a study of blood T cells in healthy people across ages. A second PCR of about 7 to 12 cycles used a sample-barcoded 5' primer and a J-beta primer mix. MiXCR was run by TCRdb on the 5' RACE reads, yielding one entry per CDR3 protein. The sample has about 1.4 million distinct CDR3 sequences, 59% seen once; the top ten hold 5.5% to 8%. The sample taken for sequencing was blood. These TCRs come from a young man in good health.

V gene TRBV20-1 combines with J gene TRBJ2-5; 10 nucleotides line up with TRBD2. The end of the DNA fits TRBJ2-7 better, so the J call may be wrong. In germline, CDR1 is DFQATT, CDR2 SNEGSKA (reference sequence). This CDR3 is built from 17 residues. DNA of the CDR3: TGCAGTGTTTCATCCGTGGCTAGCGGGAGCCATTATCTCGAGCAGTACTTC. As protein: CSVSSVASGSHYLEQYF.

In DNA form, the CDR3 reads TGCAGTGCTAACGAGGAACCGAGCGGGGGGGCCTACAATGAGCAGTTCTTC. Translating it yields CSANEEPSGGAYNEQFF. This chain joins TRBV20-1 and TRBJ2-1; the match to TRBD2 covers 10 bases. J gave up 2 bases and V 4 bases, and 11 bases lay outside the gene matches. This CDR3 spans 17 amino acids. Germline loops: CDR1 DFQATT, CDR2 SNEGSKA (reference sequence).

With respect to this clonotype: A junction boundary mismatches the germline segment, possibly from a read error. This chain uses TRBV6-6 with TRBJ2-7, with TRBD1 matching over 10 bases. Germline V gene lookup returns CDR1 MNHNY and CDR2 SVGAGI (reference sequence). The CDR3 extends over 16 amino acids. As DNA, the CDR3 is TGTGCCAGCAGATCCGGGACAGGGGAATTATACGACGAGCAGAACTTC. Its translation: CASRSGTGELYDEQNF.

In this sample, this clonotype turned up many times. The CDR3 DNA reads as TGCAGCGTTGCAATGGGGGACCCCGAGTTCTTC. It translates to CSVAMGDPEFF. The chain carries TRBV29-1 and TRBJ2-1; TRBD1 or TRBD2 may be the D gene (5 bases each). The germline gives CDR1 SQVTM, CDR2 ANQGSEA. CDR3 size: 11 residues. V gave up 4 bases and J gave up 14 bases, with 15 bases separating them.

This rearrangement joins TRBV20-1 to TRBJ2-1; weak D call: TRBD2 (5 bases). Trimming pared 1 base from V and 13 bases from J, leaving 17 bases between. The CDR3 runs to 13 residues. Germline V CDR1 and CDR2: DFQATT, SNEGSKA (reference sequence). CDR3 coding DNA: TGCAGTGCTAGAGGGACTGGGAGAGAGACCCAGTTCTTC. The encoded protein is CSARGTGRETQFF.

This clonotype was picked up a small number of times. Just one base apart from a much larger clone, this may be a read error. The chain is built from TRBV7-2 and TRBJ2-1; D call uncertain. The J call is doubtful: the DNA matches TRBJ2-7 better. The CDR3 sequence is 12 residues long. CDR1 SGHTA and CDR2 FQGNSA come from the germline V gene. For the CDR3, the DNA is TGTGCCAGCACCCCGAACTCCTACGAGCAGTACTTC. Encoded protein: CASTPNSYEQYF.

The V gene is TRBV4-3, the J gene TRBJ2-1, with D possibly TRBD2 on 7 matching bases. V dropped 0 bases and J dropped 5 bases, with 20 bases sitting between them. The CDR3 runs to 18 residues. CDR1 is LGHNA and CDR2 is YSLEER in the germline V gene. Here the CDR3 DNA reads TGCGCCAGCAGCCAAGATTTTGGGGGGGCGGGGGCCAACAATGAGCAGTTCTTC. Its protein is CASSQDFGGAGANNEQFF.

In this sample, this clonotype turned up a few times. The CDR3 DNA reads as TGTGCCAGCTCACGGACTAGCGGGATAGATGAGCAGTTCTTC. Translating gives CASSRTSGIDEQFF. The chain recombines TRBV18 with TRBJ2-1; 12 nucleotides match TRBD2. Germline-derived CDR1 and CDR2 are KGHSH and LQKENI. V was clipped by 4 bases and J by 8 bases; unmatched bases: 3. This CDR3 is built from 14 residues.

The chain combines TRBV6-5 with TRBJ2-7; D not certain. There are 13 residues in the CDR3. V was shortened by 6 bases and J by 4 bases, with 13 bases between the two germline ends. Per germline, CDR1 MNHEY and CDR2 SVGAGI. CDR3 region: CASSPEWGYEQYF. The CDR3 bases are TGTGCCAGCAGCCCTGAGTGGGGATACGAGCAGTACTTC.

The V gene is TRBV29-1, the J gene TRBJ2-7; D is undetermined. This CDR3 is built from 13 residues. From germline, CDR1 is SQVTM and CDR2 ANQGSEA. V gave up 3 bases and J gave up 3 bases, with 12 bases separating them. Written as DNA, the CDR3 is TGCAGCGTTGACGTCCCGGGTAGCTACGAGCAGTACTTC. Its translation is CSVDVPGSYEQYF.

The rearrangement joins TRBV6-5 to TRBJ1-3; the D gene is possibly TRBD1 (6 bases). Looked up from germline, CDR1 is MNHEY and CDR2 is SVGAGI. CDR3 size: 16 residues. Trimming stripped 5 bases from V and 0 bases from J, with 14 bases between. CDR3 sequence reads: CASSRTESSSGNTIYF. The DNA of the CDR3 is TGTGCCAGCAGTCGGACAGAGAGCAGCTCTGGAAACACCATATATTTT.

The DNA of the CDR3 is TGCAGTGCGAAAGGACAGGGGTCGGCAGAGCAGTACTTC. It specifies CSAKGQGSAEQYF. The gene calls are TRBV20-1 and TRBJ2-4; 9 bases line up with TRBD1. Trimming took 6 bases from V and 13 from J; bases not matched to a gene: 13. Germline V CDR1 and CDR2: DFQATT, SNEGSKA (reference sequence). The CDR3 length is 13 residues.

This clonotype was seen a single time. The chain joins TRBV18 to TRBJ1-1; TRBD1 matches 10 bases. The CDR3 totals 17 residues. CDR1 is KGHSH, CDR2 LQKENI, per germline. V trimming: 6 bases; J trimming: 3 bases; junction bases outside the gene matches: 13. In nucleotides, the CDR3 is TGTGCCAGCTCCCAACCGACAGGGGGCCGTCGGGACACTGAAGCTTTCTTT. Its translation is CASSQPTGGRRDTEAFF. Combining the CDR3 with reference TRBV18 and TRBJ1-1 gives the whole variable domain NAGVMQNPRHLVRRRGQEARLRCSPMKGHSHVYWYRQLPEEGLKFMVYLQKENIIDESGMPKERFSAEFPKEGPSILRIQQVVRGDSAAYFCASSQPTGGRRDTEAFFGQGTRLTVV.

This chain joins TRBV20-1 and TRBJ2-7; TRBD2 might be the D (6 bases). CDR1 DFQATT and CDR2 SNEGSKA come from the germline V gene (reference sequence). This CDR3 has 14 residues. Trimming removed 3 bases at V and 0 bases at J, with 12 bases between. The CDR3 DNA reads as TGCAGTGCTAGCAAGCGGGTGAGCTCCTACGAGCAGTACTTC. Translation: CSASKRVSSYEQYF.

The gene calls are TRBV9 and TRBJ2-3; 7 bases agree with TRBD2. Germline lookup yields CDR1 SGDLS and CDR2 YYNGEE. The CDR3 length is 15 residues. The V segment lost 3 bases and the J segment 3 bases; nucleotides outside the gene matches: 7. In DNA, the CDR3 is TGTGCCAGCAGCGCTAGCGGAGTGGTGACAGATACGCAGTATTTT. Its protein product is CASSASGVVTDTQYF.

The V call is TRBV10-2, the J call TRBJ2-5; D unresolved. With the DNA end fitting TRBJ2-7 better, the J assignment may be wrong. The length of the CDR3 is 13 residues. Germline V gene sequence: CDR1 WSHSY, CDR2 SAAADI. The CDR3 DNA follows: TGCGCCAGCAGTGAGAATGGACCCTACGAGCAGTACTTC. This encodes CASSENGPYEQYF.

With regard to this clonotype: The germline gene is not matched at one end of the junction; a read error may be the cause. J is TRBJ2-1 and V is TRBV6-5; D is perhaps TRBD1 or TRBD2 (6 bases each). This CDR3 region has 16 residues. From germline, CDR1 is MNHEY and CDR2 SVGAGI. The CDR3 protein is CVSSYSGASSYNEQFF. The CDR3 DNA reads as TGTGTCAGCAGTTACTCGGGGGCCAGCTCCTACAATGAGCAGTTCTTC.

The chain combines TRBV2 with TRBJ2-1; D ambiguous. Germline assignment: CDR1 SNHLY and CDR2 FYNNEI. V lost 7 bases and J lost 6, with 16 bases in between. CDR3 size: 14 residues. This CDR3 reads CASTKEDEANEQFF. The CDR3 nucleotides are TGTGCCAGCACCAAAGAGGACGAGGCCAATGAGCAGTTCTTC.

This clonotype was seen just once. J is TRBJ2-5 and V is TRBV20-1, with unresolved D. Trimming took 0 bases from V and 11 from J, leaving 19 bases between them. Per the germline V gene, CDR1 is DFQATT and CDR2 is SNEGSKA (reference sequence). The CDR3 runs to 14 residues. The CDR3 loop reads CSARELAGKNEQYF. The CDR3 nucleotides read TGCAGTGCTAGAGAGCTCGCAGGCAAGAATGAGCAGTACTTC.

V is TRBV27 and J is TRBJ2-2; D might be TRBD1 or TRBD2, each matching 5 bases. CDR3 size: 18 residues. Germline V lookup: CDR1 MNHEY, CDR2 SMNVEV (reference sequence). V dropped 0 bases and J dropped 3 bases, with 17 bases sitting between them. The CDR3 is CASSLSEGALEDTGELFF. DNA of the CDR3: TGTGCCAGCAGTTTATCGGAAGGGGCCCTGGAGGACACCGGGGAGCTGTTTTTT.

The chain joins TRBV29-1 to TRBJ2-3; TRBD2 matches 7 bases. CDR1 is SQVTM, CDR2 ANQGSEA, per germline. V shed 4 bases and J 1 base; nucleotides not matched to a gene: 8. The CDR3 loop spans 15 amino acids. CDR3 coding DNA: TGCAGCGTTGCGAGGCGGGAGTGGGGCACAGATACGCAGTATTTT. Translating gives CSVARREWGTDTQYF.

The V call is TRBV3-1, the J call TRBJ2-6; D is undetermined. This CDR3 region has 18 residues. The germline V gene has CDR1 LGHDT and CDR2 YNNKEL (reference sequence). The V end was cut by 0 bases, the J end by 0 bases, with 12 bases between. In DNA, the CDR3 is TGTGCCAGCAGCCAAGAGAGCCCGTCTGCCTCTGGGGCCAACGTCCTGACTTTC. This translates into CASSQESPSASGANVLTF.

Written as DNA, the CDR3 is TGTGCCAGCAGCCCAGGGCCCGACAGCTATGGCTACACCTTC. Protein: CASSPGPDSYGYTF. The chain combines TRBV3-1 with TRBJ1-2; D possibly corresponds to TRBD1 (5 bases). Trimming left V 4 bases short and J 4 bases short, with 13 bases between. This CDR3 is 14 amino acids long. Germline lookup yields CDR1 LGHDT and CDR2 YNNKEL (reference sequence). Using reference TRBV3-1 and TRBJ1-2 for the parts outside the CDR3, the full variable domain is DTAVSQTPKYLVTQMGNDKSIKCEQNLGHDTMYWYKQDSKKFLKIMFSYNNKELIINETVPNRFSPKSPDKAHLNLHINSLELGDSAVYFCASSPGPDSYGYTFGSGTRLTVV.

The gene calls are TRBV5-5 and TRBJ2-2, with D possibly matching TRBD2 (6 bases). V lost 4 bases to trimming and J lost 4 bases, with 11 bases between them. The germline gives CDR1 SGHKS, CDR2 YYEKEE (reference sequence). This CDR3 region has 14 residues. The CDR3: CASSGGLSTGELFF. CDR3 in DNA: TGTGCCAGCAGCGGGGGGTTGAGCACCGGGGAGCTGTTTTTT.

The rearrangement links TRBV4-1 to TRBJ1-5; no reliable D call. V was clipped by 4 bases and J by 5 bases, with 15 bases between them. Germline loops: CDR1 MGHRA, CDR2 YSYEKL. There are 15 residues in the CDR3. CDR3 region: CASSPRVTIDQPQHF. DNA of the CDR3: TGCGCCAGCAGCCCCCGTGTAACTATAGATCAGCCCCAGCATTTT.

This rearrangement joins TRBV6-2 or TRBV6-3 to TRBJ2-1, with TRBD1 matching 9 bases. V lost 5 bases and J lost 5; bases outside the gene matches: 10. The CDR3 spans 16 residues. The germline V gene encodes CDR1 MNHEY and CDR2 SVGEGT. CDR3 in DNA: TGTGCCAGCAGTAACATTCCGGGACAGGGCGACAATGAGCAGTTCTTC. This gives the protein CASSNIPGQGDNEQFF.

This clonotype was found a few times. The DNA of the CDR3 is TGTGCCAGCACCTTGGGGGGGACTAGCGGGGGTTATGAGACCCAGTACTTC. This encodes CASTLGGTSGGYETQYF. V gene TRBV12-3 or TRBV12-4 combines with J gene TRBJ2-5; TRBD2 agrees at 14 bases. J gave up 5 bases and V 7 bases, and 12 bases lay outside the gene matches. CDR3 length equals 17 residues.

The V call is TRBV20-1, the J call TRBJ2-1, with D possibly TRBD1 on 7 matching bases. This CDR3 comprises 16 residues. Germline assignment: CDR1 DFQATT and CDR2 SNEGSKA (reference sequence). V was cut by 0 bases and J by 7 bases, with 19 bases left in between. CDR3 DNA: TGCAGTGCTAGAGATTTCGTGGAGGGGGCTTGGAATGAGCAGTTCTTC. This gives the protein CSARDFVEGAWNEQFF.

The chain couples TRBV25-1 to TRBJ2-7; D gene uncertain. CDR1 is MGHDK, CDR2 SYGVNS, per germline. CDR3 length equals 19 residues. V dropped 3 bases and J dropped 7 bases, with 31 bases sitting between them. CDR3 in amino acids: CASSDPDGVRRGRHNEQYF. The CDR3 DNA sequence: TGTGCCAGCAGTGATCCCGACGGTGTTCGGCGTGGTCGACACAATGAGCAGTACTTC.

The chain uses TRBV10-2 and TRBJ2-3; tentatively, D is TRBD1 or TRBD2 (5 bases each). There are 17 residues in the CDR3. CDR1 is WSHSY, CDR2 SAAADI, per germline. Between the trimmed V and J ends, which lost 0 bases and 0 bases, there was a span of 13 bases. CDR3 protein: CASSESPGLGSTDTQYF. The CDR3, as DNA: TGCGCCAGCAGTGAGTCGCCGGGGCTAGGTAGCACAGATACGCAGTATTTT.

The chain joins TRBV14 to TRBJ2-5; possible D gene TRBD1, 6 bases. V lost 2 bases to trimming and J lost 9 bases, with 25 bases between them. This CDR3 comprises 17 residues. CDR1 SGHDN and CDR2 FVKESK come from the germline V gene. The CDR3: CASSQKGVGQDLWAQYF. The CDR3 nucleotides read TGTGCCAGCAGCCAAAAGGGGGTGGGCCAAGATTTATGGGCCCAGTACTTC.

This clonotype was counted between two and nine times. V and J are TRBV3-1 and TRBJ2-5; no reliable D call. The CDR3 is 14 amino acids. V was pared by 2 bases and J by 1 base, with 8 bases between. Germline V lookup: CDR1 LGHDT, CDR2 YNNKEL (reference sequence). For the CDR3, the DNA is TGTGCCAGCAGCCAACCCACTGGCCAAGAGACCCAGTACTTC. This encodes CASSQPTGQETQYF.